Sequencing of this T cell receptor beta chain was carried out in a study of shared clonotypes between healthy human individuals. Only in-frame clones appear in the TCRdb table, and some are missing; sequencing was by immunoSEQ multiplex PCR. The sample holds 660,000 or so clones; approximately 96% are singletons and the top ten take around 0.1%. Germline CDR1 and CDR2: SGHAT and FQNNGV. V lost 4 bases to trimming and J lost 6 bases, with 25 bases between them. This CDR3 is built from 17 residues. The naive CD8 subset, CD45RO-negative cells positively selected for CCR7, excluded terminally differentiated effector memory CD45RA+ cells.

This rearrangement joins TRBV11-2 to TRBJ2-7, with D perhaps matching TRBD2 (6 bases). The specimen was naive CD8+ T cells sorted from blood. The clonotype comes from a woman aged 25 to 45 in good health. CDR3 DNA: TGTGCCAGCAGCTACCGGCTAGGAGGGCTAGGGATAGGCGAGCAGTACTTC. It encodes CASSYRLGGLGIGEQYF.